The entry below gives a single TCR beta chain sequence along with its context. As yet, its antigen is unknown. This sample was included in a study of T cells in localized non-small cell lung cancer. TCRdb's copy holds only in-frame clones and misses some; the assay was immunoSEQ multiplex PCR. The table has more than 15,000 clones, about 89% seen once. The junction had 8 bases not matched to a gene; V was cut back by 4 bases and J by 3 bases. CDR1 is SGHVS and CDR2 is FQNEAQ in the germline V gene. The CDR3 spans 15 residues. General study points: Adjacent lung had a median roughly 58 of the 100 largest tumor clones. Among blood samples, higher T cell density accompanied longer overall survival. Sequencing was restricted to one tumor region; therefore, heterogeneity remains possible. Clonality peaked in uninvolved adjacent lung rather than tumor.

This TCR was recovered from a male donor at least 60 years old with stage II squamous cell lung carcinoma. The rearrangement links TRBV7-8 to TRBJ1-1; 7 bases match TRBD1. The sample in question was peripheral blood, obtained before any cancer treatment. CDR3 sequence (DNA): TGTGCCAGCAGCTCACAGGGACAGACTTACACTGAAGCTTTCTTT. It codes for CASSSQGQTYTEAFF.